This is a list of T cell receptor beta chains from one sample in a study of T cell repertoires in cytomegalovirus infection. TCRdb reprocessed the reads via MiXCR and lists one record per CDR3 protein. Of some 900,000 distinct CDR3 sequences in the sample, less than 35% are singletons; the top ten hold about an eighth. These receptors' antigens are unknown. The sequences come from cultured CD8+ T cells from PBMCs, collected from culture after CMV antigen stimulation. The receptor set was obtained from a human donor in good health (CMV status not recorded). Some clones in this sample may be carry-over from other donors' samples. CDR3s include the opening cysteine and the closing phenylalanine or tryptophan. A D gene is named only where the DNA matches it firmly. Clone size is not always given. Where it is, it says once, few, many or a class for expanded clones.

-,TRBJ1-2,15,TRBV7-8,-,TGTGCCAGCAGCTTAAGGCAGGGTCATGACTATGGCTACACCTTC,CASSLRQGHDYGYTF
-,TRBJ1-1,12,TRBV10-1,-,TGCGCCACCCCCGAGAGGGATACTGAAGCTTTCTTT,CATPERDTEAFF
TRBD2,TRBJ2-1,14,TRBV11-2,few,TGTGCCAGCAGCGGACTAGCGGGGGGCGGTGAGCAGTTCTTC,CASSGLAGGGEQFF
-,TRBJ2-1,12,TRBV7-9,-,TGTGCCAGCAGCGCCTACGACAATGAGCAGTTCTTC,CASSAYDNEQFF
-,TRBJ2-3,15,TRBV11-3,-,TGTGCCAGCAGTTACGGACGGTTTAGCACAGATACGCAGTATTTT,CASSYGRFSTDTQYF
-,TRBJ1-1,13,TRBV7-9,few,TGTGCCAGCAGCTGGACGGACGTTGGTGAAGCTTTCTTT,CASSWTDVGEAFF
TRBD2,TRBJ2-1,14,TRBV6-5,-,TGTGCCAGCAGTTACTCGAAAGGGAGGGATGAGCAGTTCTTC,CASSYSKGRDEQFF
-,TRBJ2-1,15,TRBV7-9,few,TGTGCCAGCAGCGGGGCGGTGAGGCCGGGCAATGAGCAGTTCTTC,CASSGAVRPGNEQFF
-,TRBJ2-5,14,TRBV15,-,TGTGCCACCAGCCCTGAGGGGATGGGCGAGACCCAGTACTTC,CATSPEGMGETQYF
-,TRBJ2-6,14,TRBV19,-,TGTGCCAGTAGTATTCTGACAGCTTACAACGTCCTGACTTTC,CASSILTAYNVLTF
TRBD2,TRBJ2-1,18,TRBV2,-,TGTGCCAGCAGCCCGACTAGCGGGGGGGCCGTAACCTACAATGAGCAGTTCTTC,CASSPTSGGAVTYNEQFF
TRBD2,TRBJ2-5,14,TRBV20-1,-,TGCAGTGCTCGGGCTAGCGGGGGGCCGGGGACCCAGTACTTC,CSARASGGPGTQYF
-,TRBJ1-5,19,TRBV6-5,-,TGTGCCAGCAGCATCACCCCACCAACAACCCCTGAGGGGAATCAGCCCCAGCATTTT,CASSITPPTTPEGNQPQHF
-,TRBJ2-5,14,TRBV7-6,-,TGTGCCAGCAGCCCGGGGACCCGGGGGGAGACCCAGTACTTC,CASSPGTRGETQYF
-,TRBJ2-1,18,TRBV10-3,few,TGTGCCATCAGCGATCGAGAAAAACAGGGAGGGGAGCGCAATGAGCAGTTCTTC,CAISDREKQGGERNEQFF
TRBD1,TRBJ2-7,16,TRBV11-1,-,TGTGCCAGCAGCCCCCTTACGACAGGGAACTACTACGAGCAGTACTTC,CASSPLTTGNYYEQYF
TRBD2,TRBJ2-3,15,TRBV6-6,-,TGTGCCAGCGAAAGACTAGCGGGGGCCGGAGATACGCAGTATTTT,CASERLAGAGDTQYF
TRBD1,TRBJ1-2,12,TRBV20-1,-,TGCAGTGCAGAAGGACAGGCCTATGGCTACACCTTC,CSAEGQAYGYTF
-,TRBJ2-1,18,TRBV7-6,many,TGTGCCAGCAGCTTACCCCACGGACGCGGGGAGCCCTACAATGAGCAGTTCTTC,CASSLPHGRGEPYNEQFF
-,TRBJ2-2,15,TRBV7-3,-,TGTGTCAGCAGCTTAGTATTGGGGCCAACCGGGGAGCTGTTTTTT,CVSSLVLGPTGELFF
TRBD2,TRBJ2-3,17,TRBV6-5,-,TGTGCCAGCAGTAGGACTAGCGGGGGGGATAGCACAGATACGCAGTATTTT,CASSRTSGGDSTDTQYF
TRBD1,TRBJ1-4,16,TRBV7-8,many,TGTGCCAGCAGCTTTACGACAGGGGAATCTAATGAAAAACTGTTTTTT,CASSFTTGESNEKLFF
TRBD2,TRBJ2-7,16,TRBV7-8,many,TGTGCCAGCAGCTTAGTGGGCGAGCGGGGGGTCTACGAGCAGTACTTC,CASSLVGERGVYEQYF
-,TRBJ1-3,14,TRBV12-3/TRBV12-4,-,TGTGCCAGCAGTTTTGGGGGGCCCGGAAACACCATATATTTT,CASSFGGPGNTIYF
-,TRBJ1-6,14,TRBV7-9,-,TGTGCCAGCAGGGGGGCCGGGGAAAATTCACCCCTCCACTTT,CASRGAGENSPLHF
-,TRBJ2-2,16,TRBV19,-,TGTGCCAGTACCCTAGAGGCGGGGCTCAACACCGGGGAGCTGTTTTTT,CASTLEAGLNTGELFF
-,TRBJ2-7,11,TRBV2,-,TGTGCCAGCAGAGGGAAGTACGAGCAGTACTTC,CASRGKYEQYF
TRBD1,TRBJ1-6,16,TRBV2,few,TGTGCCGTCCGAACCGGGGGGACAGGAACTAATTCACCCCTCCACTTT,CAVRTGGTGTNSPLHF
-,TRBJ2-5,14,TRBV12-3/TRBV12-4,many,TGTGCCAGCAGTTTAGGGACGCTGAAAGAGACCCAGTACTTC,CASSLGTLKETQYF
TRBD1,TRBJ1-1,18,TRBV7-9,-,TGTGCCAGCAGCTTTCCTCAGGACAGGGGGGACTATCGGACTGAAGCTTTCTTT,CASSFPQDRGDYRTEAFF
-,TRBJ2-1,15,TRBV12-3/TRBV12-4,-,TGTGCCAGCGGCAGCGGCGAGGACCCCTACAATGAGCAGTTCTTC,CASGSGEDPYNEQFF
-,TRBJ1-5,16,TRBV5-8,few,TGTGCCAGCAGCAGAGGGTCCACGTATAGCAATCAGCCCCAGCATTTT,CASSRGSTYSNQPQHF
-,TRBJ1-6,13,TRBV10-3,-,TGTGCCATCAGCGGCGTGGTGGGGGGTCCCCTCCACTTT,CAISGVVGGPLHF
TRBD1,TRBJ2-1,17,TRBV28,-,TGTGCCAGCAGTTCAACCCGGACAGGGGAGGTAAACAATGAGCAGTTCTTC,CASSSTRTGEVNNEQFF
TRBD2,TRBJ2-2,14,TRBV29-1,-,TGCAGCGTTGAAGAGCGGGGGGGCACCGGGGAGCTGTTTTTT,CSVEERGGTGELFF
-,TRBJ1-4,15,TRBV7-2,-,TGTGCCAGCAGCTTAAGGTCGGGGAATTATGAAAAACTGTTTTTT,CASSLRSGNYEKLFF
-,TRBJ2-1,13,TRBV7-9,few,TGTGCCAGCAGTTCCCCATCAAACAATGAGCAGTTCTTC,CASSSPSNNEQFF
-,TRBJ2-7,14,TRBV5-5,-,TGTGCCAGCATACCCGGACAGAGCTCCTACGAGCAGTACTTC,CASIPGQSSYEQYF
-,TRBJ1-2,16,TRBV6-1,few,TGTGCCAGCATTCCGGGTCCCTCTGATTTTAACTATGGCTACACCTTC,CASIPGPSDFNYGYTF
TRBD1,TRBJ1-1,14,TRBV4-1,-,TGCGCCAGCAGCCAACGGGACAGAATAGGTGAAGCTTTCTTT,CASSQRDRIGEAFF
TRBD2,TRBJ2-1,17,TRBV6-2/TRBV6-3,-,TGTGCCAGCAGTTACGATGTGACTAGCGCAGTCTACAATGAGCAGTTCTTC,CASSYDVTSAVYNEQFF
-,TRBJ1-5,17,TRBV4-1,many,TGCGCCAGCAGCCAAGATTCGGGGCCTTATAGCAATCAGCCCCAGCATTTT,CASSQDSGPYSNQPQHF
TRBD1,TRBJ1-6,16,TRBV7-9,once,TGTGCCAGCACCTCCCTAGGACAGGGGGCGAATTCACCCCTCCACTTT,CASTSLGQGANSPLHF
TRBD1,TRBJ2-3,17,TRBV7-6,few,TGTGCCAGCAGCTCACCGGCCGGGACAGGAGGCACAGATACGCAGTATTTT,CASSSPAGTGGTDTQYF
-,TRBJ2-1,17,TRBV2,-,TGTGCCAGCAGTGAAGTGCCTCAGGGTTTTATGGGTGGTGAGCAGTTCTTC,CASSEVPQGFMGGEQFF
-,TRBJ2-1,12,TRBV11-3,-,TGTGCCAGCAGCTTAGACGGGGCTGAGCAGTTCTTC,CASSLDGAEQFF
-,TRBJ1-2,15,TRBV15,-,TGTGCCACCAGCAGAGATAGGCAGGCCTACTATGGCTACACCTTC,CATSRDRQAYYGYTF
-,TRBJ1-1,14,TRBV19,few,TGTGCCAGTACCTCGACGGGGGGTGCCCCTGAAGCTTTCTTT,CASTSTGGAPEAFF
-,TRBJ1-2,11,TRBV6-2/TRBV6-3,many,TGTGCCAGCAGTTACGGGTATGGCTACACCTTC,CASSYGYGYTF